This T cell receptor (beta chain) derives from a study of T cell responses to AZD1222 COVID-19 vaccine. V was cut by 1 base and J by 3 bases, with 11 bases left in between. Germline V gives CDR1 SGHKS, CDR2 YYEKEE (reference sequence). The CDR3 is made up of 14 amino acids. Profiling relied on immunoSEQ multiplex PCR, and the TCRdb table lists in-frame clones only, not all of them. The sample lists under 150,000 clones; about 88% were seen once. Study-level points and caveats: No repertoire was sampled before or during the peak T cell response, only after it. Variant regions that are unmutated are reportedly the target of nearly half of spike-specific TCRs. Donors were mostly white British, more females; clonal diversity possibly underestimated.

This clone was counted only a few times. The antigen is not known. Here the sequenced sample was peripheral blood, taken on day 0 of AZD1222 vaccination. The source of this sequence is an adult in good health. The chain has TRBV5-5 and TRBJ2-7; no definite D call. The CDR3 bases are TGTGCCAGCAGCTTGAACCCCACCTACTACGAGCAGTACTTC. Protein: CASSLNPTYYEQYF.